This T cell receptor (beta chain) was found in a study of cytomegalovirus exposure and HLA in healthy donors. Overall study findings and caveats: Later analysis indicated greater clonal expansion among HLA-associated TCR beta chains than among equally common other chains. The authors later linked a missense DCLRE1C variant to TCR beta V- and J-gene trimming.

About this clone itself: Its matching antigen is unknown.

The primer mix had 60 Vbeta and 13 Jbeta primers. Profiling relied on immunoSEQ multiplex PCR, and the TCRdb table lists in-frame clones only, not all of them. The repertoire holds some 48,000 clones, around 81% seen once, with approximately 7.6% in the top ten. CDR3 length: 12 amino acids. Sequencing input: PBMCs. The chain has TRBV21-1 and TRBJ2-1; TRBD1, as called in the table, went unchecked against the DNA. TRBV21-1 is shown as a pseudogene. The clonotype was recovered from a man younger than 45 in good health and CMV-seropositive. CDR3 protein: CASSAGSFEQFF. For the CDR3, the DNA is TGTGCCAGCAGCGCAGGGTCTTTTGAGCAGTTCTTC.